The T cell receptor (beta chain) under discussion was sequenced for a study of blood T cell repertoires in COVID-19. Looking at the study overall: Nucleic acid was either cDNA or gDNA, and it came from T cells, B-cell-depleted T cells, or PBMCs.

The germline CDR1 and CDR2 sequences are SGHNT and YENEEA. The ends lost 5 bases at V and 5 bases at J; junction bases unmatched: 8. CDR3 size: 15 residues. The sample holds one count of this clone. In the original workflow: How many nucleated cells were present was estimated from reference gene primer amplification. This table comes from immunoSEQ multiplex PCR, and its TCRdb copy is limited to in-frame clones, with some not included. D and trimming were read from the DNA, whereas the V and J calls and clone size are those reported in that table. The sample yields about 220,000 clones, around 80% seen once. Enrolled through a virtual design, the participants were between roughly 18 and 100 years of age and came from 24 US areas. Two negative PCRs, clearance, or symptom resolution characterized the recovered Cohort 3 donors.

The sample consisted of PBMCs or T cells enriched from blood (not recorded which). V gene TRBV11-3 combines with J gene TRBJ2-1; 8 bases fit TRBD2. This clonotype was sampled from a man aged 35-49 years who had recovered from COVID-19. This CDR3 reads CASSLRAGGNNEQFF. Written as DNA, the CDR3 is TGTGCCAGCAGCCTCCGGGCGGGAGGCAACAATGAGCAGTTCTTC.